The 23 T cell receptor beta chains below all came from one sample that was sequenced in a study of cytomegalovirus exposure and HLA in healthy donors. The table came from immunoSEQ multiplex PCR; TCRdb's copy has only in-frame clones and leaves some out. The table shows 68,000 or so clones, with around 93% occurring only once. Sequenced: PBMCs. All receptors come from a young man in good health and CMV-seronegative.

The chain couples TRBV11-2 to TRBJ1-4; 7 bases are shared with TRBD1. CDR1 is SGHAT and CDR2 is FQNNGV in the germline V gene. V shed 5 bases, J shed 7 bases, and the junction held 4 bases outside the gene matches. This CDR3 spans 13 amino acids. CDR3 bases: TGTGCCAGCAGCCCGCAGGGGGGTGAAAAACTGTTTTTT. Amino acids: CASSPQGGEKLFF.

The chain couples TRBV27 to TRBJ2-7, with 9 bases that match TRBD1. This CDR3 is 15 amino acids long. The V segment lost 8 bases and the J segment 1 base; nucleotides outside the gene matches: 9. The germline gives CDR1 MNHEY, CDR2 SMNVEV (reference sequence). The CDR3 DNA is TGTGCCAGCCCGTACCGACAGGGGGAATCCTACGAGCAGTACTTC. This sequence encodes CASPYRQGESYEQYF.

The chain recombines TRBV18 with TRBJ1-1; D might be TRBD1 (6 bases). Germline assignment: CDR1 KGHSH and CDR2 LQKENI. The CDR3 spans 16 residues. V was pared by 5 bases and J by 3 bases, with 19 bases between. The CDR3 region has the DNA TGTGCCAGCTCAGGACGTCAGGGGTTAGATGACACTGAAGCTTTCTTT. It encodes CASSGRQGLDDTEAFF.

V is TRBV28 and J is TRBJ1-2, with a tentative D call TRBD1 (6 bases). Germline CDR1 and CDR2: MDHEN and SYDVKM. Trimming took off 5 bases at V and 4 bases at J, with 14 bases between the two ends. The CDR3 covers 14 residues. CDR3 sequence reads: CASSGTNRVYGYTF. CDR3 DNA: TGTGCCAGCAGTGGAACAAACAGGGTCTATGGCTACACCTTC.

The CDR3 sequence is CASGPWGGTGIRSDTQYF. For the CDR3, the DNA is TGTGCCAGTGGGCCCTGGGGGGGTACCGGGATCCGAAGCGATACGCAGTATTTT. The chain links TRBV19 to TRBJ2-3; 7 bases are shared with TRBD2. Per germline, CDR1 LNHDA and CDR2 SQIVND (reference sequence). The V segment lost 8 bases and the J segment 6 bases; nucleotides outside the gene matches: 23. The CDR3 has 18 residues.

The rearrangement uses TRBV6-6 and TRBJ1-1; no clear D. Germline CDR1 reads MNHNY; CDR2 reads SVGAGI (reference sequence). V gave up 6 bases and J gave up 2 bases, with 7 bases separating them. This CDR3 is built from 12 residues. Written as DNA, the CDR3 is TGTGCCAGCAGCGGGTCTAACACTGAAGCTTTCTTT. Amino acids: CASSGSNTEAFF.

The V and J genes are TRBV5-6 and TRBJ2-7; 7 nucleotides agree with TRBD1. The CDR3 runs 15 residues. The trim removed 2 bases at V and 2 bases at J, leaving 7 bases unmatched. The V gene's germline CDR1 is SGHDT and CDR2 YYEEEE. The CDR3 region has the DNA TGTGCCAGCAGCTTTCGCGACAGGGTCACCTACGAGCAGTACTTC. Residues: CASSFRDRVTYEQYF.

The rearrangement uses TRBV30 and TRBJ2-5; 14 nucleotides align to TRBD2. This CDR3 contains 14 residues. Germline CDR1 reads GTSNPN; CDR2 reads SVGIG (reference sequence). V lost 1 base and J lost 5; bases outside the gene matches: 0. The CDR3 DNA sequence: TGTGCCTGGAGTGGACTAGCGGGAGGGGAGACCCAGTACTTC. This encodes CAWSGLAGGETQYF.

The rearrangement joins TRBV4-2 to TRBJ2-7, with 7 bases identical to TRBD1. This CDR3 comprises 18 residues. Trimming removed 0 bases from V and 6 bases from J; junction bases left unmatched: 17. The V gene's germline CDR1 is LGHNA and CDR2 YNFKEQ. The CDR3 region is CASSQDRLGDSLSPEQYF. CDR3 sequence (DNA): TGTGCCAGCAGCCAAGATAGATTAGGGGACAGCCTCTCCCCCGAGCAGTACTTC.

The chain links TRBV5-1 to TRBJ2-7, with a possible D match to TRBD1 (7 bases). The germline V gene has CDR1 SGHRS and CDR2 YFSETQ. The CDR3 loop spans 15 amino acids. Trimming removed 0 bases from V and 9 bases from J, with 19 bases in between. The CDR3 is CASSLEAGGYVGQYF. The CDR3 DNA sequence: TGCGCCAGCAGCTTGGAAGCAGGGGGGTACGTGGGGCAGTACTTC.

V and J are TRBV21-1 and TRBJ2-7; TRBD2 is the table's D call and was not checked against the DNA. TRBV21-1 represents a pseudogene. This CDR3 comprises 13 residues. The CDR3 DNA follows: TGTGCCAGCAGCAGCGGGAGGTCTTACGAGCAGTACTTC. Encoded protein: CASSSGRSYEQYF.

CDR3 bases: TGTGCCAGCAGTCAAGGAGGGGAAAATCAGCCCCAGCATTTT. Translating it yields CASSQGGENQPQHF. The rearrangement links TRBV28 to TRBJ1-5, with a tentative D call TRBD1 (5 bases). Germline V gives CDR1 MDHEN, CDR2 SYDVKM. The CDR3 contains 14 residues. The V gene lost 5 bases and the J gene lost 4 bases, with 12 bases spanning the gap.

V usage is TRBV19 and J usage is TRBJ1-1; 9 bases map to TRBD1. From germline, CDR1 is LNHDA and CDR2 SQIVND (reference sequence). The CDR3 contains 15 residues. V dropped 6 bases and J dropped 5; count of bases not matched to a gene: 10. The CDR3 sequence: CASRTTGTGYTEAFF. DNA of the CDR3: TGTGCCAGTAGGACGACCGGGACAGGGTATACTGAAGCTTTCTTT.

This clone has only one observation. The J gene is TRBJ2-1, the V gene TRBV9; the D gene is possibly TRBD2 (6 bases). The CDR3 has 18 amino acids. CDR1 is SGDLS, CDR2 YYNGEE, per germline. The V end was cut by 4 bases, the J end by 0 bases, with 20 bases between. The CDR3 nucleotides are TGTGCCAGCAGCTCAGAGGCCTGGAGGGGAAACTCCTACAATGAGCAGTTCTTC. It encodes CASSSEAWRGNSYNEQFF.

This clone was seen many times. V and J are TRBV14 and TRBJ2-1; D is unresolved. Trimming removed 3 bases from V and 0 bases from J, with 9 bases in between. Per germline, CDR1 SGHDN and CDR2 FVKESK. This CDR3 has 15 amino acids. CDR3 DNA sequence: TGTGCCAGCAGCCATGTGGCTTTCTCCTACAATGAGCAGTTCTTC. Protein: CASSHVAFSYNEQFF.

The V call is TRBV7-2, the J call TRBJ2-1; D not certain. CDR1 and CDR2 from the germline V gene are SGHTA and FQGNSA. V gave up 5 bases and J gave up 4 bases, with 9 bases separating them. The CDR3 runs to 13 residues. The CDR3 nucleotides read TGTGCCAGCAGCCGGAGTATTTACAATGAGCAGTTCTTC. Its translation: CASSRSIYNEQFF.

The J gene is TRBJ2-7, the V gene TRBV7-9; the match to TRBD2 covers 14 bases. The CDR3 has 19 amino acids. CDR1 and CDR2 (germline): SEHNR, FQNEAQ (reference sequence). Trimming at V came to 5 bases and at J to 4 bases, leaving 16 bases not matched to a gene. The CDR3 sequence: CASSEGLAGVLRDRYEQYF. The CDR3 DNA reads as TGTGCCAGCAGCGAGGGACTAGCGGGAGTATTACGCGATCGGTACGAGCAGTACTTC.

The chain employs TRBV9 and TRBJ2-3, with D perhaps matching TRBD2 (6 bases). Germline V CDR1 and CDR2: SGDLS, YYNGEE. The V end was cut by 1 base, the J end by 0 bases, with 9 bases between. The CDR3 runs to 15 residues. The CDR3 loop reads CASSVSGTSTDTQYF. Here the CDR3 DNA reads TGTGCCAGCAGCGTATCCGGGACTAGCACAGATACGCAGTATTTT.

Here the CDR3 reads CASSPIEGWTGAINGYTF. The CDR3 nucleotides read TGTGCCAGCAGTCCGATCGAGGGATGGACAGGGGCCATAAATGGCTACACCTTC. The chain combines TRBV27 with TRBJ1-2; TRBD1 matches at 9 bases. Trimming took 5 bases from V and 6 from J; bases not matched to a gene: 19. The CDR3 is made up of 18 amino acids. Per the germline V gene, CDR1 is MNHEY and CDR2 is SMNVEV (reference sequence).

V and J are TRBV19 and TRBJ2-3; TRBD2 matches 9 bases. The CDR3 consists of 18 residues. Germline V gene sequence: CDR1 LNHDA, CDR2 SQIVND (reference sequence). Trimming took 3 bases from V and 2 from J; bases not matched to a gene: 12. CDR3: CASSMTRTSVAITDTQYF. The DNA for the CDR3 is TGTGCCAGTAGTATGACTCGGACTAGCGTCGCGATCACAGATACGCAGTATTTT. Looking up the rest from reference TRBV19 and TRBJ2-3 gives the full variable domain: DGGITQSPKYLFRKEGQNVTLSCEQNLNHDAMYWYRQDPGQGLRLIYYSQIVNDFQKGDIAEGYSVSREKKESFPLTVTSAQKNPTAFYLCASSMTRTSVAITDTQYFGPGTRLTVL.

The chain combines TRBV19 with TRBJ1-1; D might be TRBD1 (5 bases). This CDR3 has 15 amino acids. V lost 3 bases and J 11 bases, leaving 22 bases between the germline ends. Germline V CDR1 and CDR2: LNHDA, SQIVND (reference sequence). The CDR3 sequence: CASSIAGQTLGRAFF. CDR3 nucleotide sequence: TGTGCCAGTAGTATCGCGGGGCAGACCTTAGGGCGGGCTTTCTTT.

The rearrangement uses TRBV5-8 and TRBJ2-5, with TRBD2 matching over 12 bases. The CDR3 contains 15 residues. The germline V gene has CDR1 SGHTS and CDR2 YDEGEE. V shed 4 bases and J 5 bases; nucleotides not matched to a gene: 6. The CDR3 region has the DNA TGTGCCAGCAGCCTCGGACTAGCGGGACGGGAGACCCAGTACTTC. This sequence encodes CASSLGLAGRETQYF.

The chain uses TRBV9 and TRBJ1-4, with TRBD1 as a possible D gene (5 bases). V gave up 3 bases and J gave up 7 bases, with 10 bases separating them. In germline, CDR1 is SGDLS, CDR2 YYNGEE. This CDR3 comprises 13 residues. This chain's CDR3 is CASSARRGEKLFF. The CDR3 bases are TGTGCCAGCAGCGCTCGTAGGGGTGAAAAACTGTTTTTT. The variable domain in full, with the rest retrieved from reference TRBV9 and TRBJ1-4, is DSGVTQTPKHLITATGQRVTLRCSPRSGDLSVYWYQQSLDQGLQFLIQYYNGEERAKGNILERFSAQQFPDLHSELNLSSLELGDSALYFCASSARRGEKLFFGSGTQLSVL.